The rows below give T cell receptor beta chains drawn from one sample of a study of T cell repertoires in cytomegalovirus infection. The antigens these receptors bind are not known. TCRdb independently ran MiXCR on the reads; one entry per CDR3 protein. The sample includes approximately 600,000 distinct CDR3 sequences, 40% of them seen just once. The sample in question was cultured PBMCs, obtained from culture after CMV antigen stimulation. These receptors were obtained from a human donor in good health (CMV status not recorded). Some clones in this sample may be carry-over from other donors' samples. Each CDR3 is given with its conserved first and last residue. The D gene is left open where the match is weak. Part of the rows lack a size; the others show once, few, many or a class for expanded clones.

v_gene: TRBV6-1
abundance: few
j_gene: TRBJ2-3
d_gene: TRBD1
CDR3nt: TGTGCCAGGGGGGACAGCAGGGGGCCCGGTACGCAGTATTTT
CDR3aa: CARGDSRGPGTQYF

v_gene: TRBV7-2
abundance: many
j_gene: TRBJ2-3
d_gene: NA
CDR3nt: TGTGCCAGCAGCTTAGAACCCGGGGGCACAGATACGCAGTATTTT
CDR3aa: CASSLEPGGTDTQYF

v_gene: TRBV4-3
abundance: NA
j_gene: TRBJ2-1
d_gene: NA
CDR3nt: TGCGCCAGCAGCCTGACCGATGGCGTCCTCTACAATGAGCAGTTCTTC
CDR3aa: CASSLTDGVLYNEQFF

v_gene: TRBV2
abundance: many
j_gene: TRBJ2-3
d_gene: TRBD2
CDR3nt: TGTGCCAGCAGGCCGGGACTAGCAACAGATACGCAGTATTTT
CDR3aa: CASRPGLATDTQYF

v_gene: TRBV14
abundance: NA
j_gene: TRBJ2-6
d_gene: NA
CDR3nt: TGTGCCAGCAGCCAATCGTTACTTGGGGTCCTGACTTTC
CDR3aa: CASSQSLLGVLTF

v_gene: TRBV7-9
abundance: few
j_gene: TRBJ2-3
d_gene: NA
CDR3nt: TGTGCCAGCAATTTCAGGGGAGATACGCAGTATTTT
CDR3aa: CASNFRGDTQYF

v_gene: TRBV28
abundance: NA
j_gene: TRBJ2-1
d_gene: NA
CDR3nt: TGTGCCAGCAGTTTATGGGGGGGGGCGAATGAGCAGTTCTTC
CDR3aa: CASSLWGGANEQFF

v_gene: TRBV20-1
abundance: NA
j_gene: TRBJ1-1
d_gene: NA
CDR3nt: TGCAGTGCTAGAATCGGGGACACTGAAGCTTTCTTT
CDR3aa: CSARIGDTEAFF

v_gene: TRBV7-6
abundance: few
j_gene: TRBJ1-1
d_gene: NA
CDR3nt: TGTGCCAGCAGCTTAGGGGGCACAGGGCCAAGGGACACTGAAGCTTTCTTT
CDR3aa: CASSLGGTGPRDTEAFF

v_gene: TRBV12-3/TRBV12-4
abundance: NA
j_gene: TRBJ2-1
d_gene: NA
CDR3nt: TGTGCCAGCAGTTACCCCGGGCCTAACAATGAGCAGTTCTTC
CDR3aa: CASSYPGPNNEQFF

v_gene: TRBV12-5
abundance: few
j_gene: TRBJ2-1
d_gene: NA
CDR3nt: TGTGCTAGTGGTTCGAGGAGCCGCGACAATGAGCAGTTCTTC
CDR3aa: CASGSRSRDNEQFF

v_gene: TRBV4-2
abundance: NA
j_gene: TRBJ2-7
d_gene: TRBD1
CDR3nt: TGTGCCAGCAGCCAAGCAGGGGGCGACGAGCAGTACTTC
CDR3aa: CASSQAGGDEQYF

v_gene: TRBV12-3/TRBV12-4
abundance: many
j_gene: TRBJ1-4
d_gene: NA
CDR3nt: TGTGCCAGCAGTTTAGCGATCGGTACAACTAATGAAAAACTGTTTTTT
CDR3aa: CASSLAIGTTNEKLFF

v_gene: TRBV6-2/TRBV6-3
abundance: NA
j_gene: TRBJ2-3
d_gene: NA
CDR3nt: TGTGCCAGCAGTCGGGGCCAGGGGCTAAGCACAGATACGCAGTATTTT
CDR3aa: CASSRGQGLSTDTQYF

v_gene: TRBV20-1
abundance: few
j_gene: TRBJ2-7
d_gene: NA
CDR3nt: TGCAGTGCTAGTGGAGAGAGCTCCTACGAGCAGTACTTC
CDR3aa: CSASGESSYEQYF

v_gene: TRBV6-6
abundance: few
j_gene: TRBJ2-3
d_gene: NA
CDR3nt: TGTGCCAGCAGTTCCCTTGGTACGGACGGGACAGATACGCAGTATTTT
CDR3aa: CASSSLGTDGTDTQYF

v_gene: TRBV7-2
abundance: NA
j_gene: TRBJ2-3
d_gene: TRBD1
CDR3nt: TGTGCCAGCAGCGTAGGACAGGCAGCAGATACGCAGTATTTT
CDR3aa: CASSVGQAADTQYF

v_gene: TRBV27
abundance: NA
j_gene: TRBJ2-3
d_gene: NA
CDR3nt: TGTGCCAGCAGTTTTTACCGCGCCGGAAGGGATACGCAGTATTTT
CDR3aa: CASSFYRAGRDTQYF

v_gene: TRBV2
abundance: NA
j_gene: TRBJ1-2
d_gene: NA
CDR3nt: TGTGCCAGTCACGGACAGACGAACTATGGCTACACCTTC
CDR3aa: CASHGQTNYGYTF

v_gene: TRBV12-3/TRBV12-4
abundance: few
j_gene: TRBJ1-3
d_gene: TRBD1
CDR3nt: TGTGCCAGCAGCCCTATGGGACAGGCCCTTCGCTCTGGAAACACCATATATTTT
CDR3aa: CASSPMGQALRSGNTIYF

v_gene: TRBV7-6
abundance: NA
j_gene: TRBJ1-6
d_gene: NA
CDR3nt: TGTGCCAGCAGCTTCGGGCAGCACTATAATTCACCCCTCCACTTT
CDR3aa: CASSFGQHYNSPLHF

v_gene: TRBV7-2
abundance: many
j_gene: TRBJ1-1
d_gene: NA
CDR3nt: TGTGCCAGCAGTTCCCTAGGGATGAACACTGAAGCTTTCTTT
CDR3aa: CASSSLGMNTEAFF

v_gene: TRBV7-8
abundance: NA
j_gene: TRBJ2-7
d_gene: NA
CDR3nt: TGTGCCAGCAGCCAAATGGAAGGAGCCTACGAGCAGTACTTC
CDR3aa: CASSQMEGAYEQYF

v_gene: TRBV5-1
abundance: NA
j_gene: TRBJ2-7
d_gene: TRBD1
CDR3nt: TGCGCCAGCAGCCACGTCCGGGACAGGAGGGGCGAGCAGTACTTC
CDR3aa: CASSHVRDRRGEQYF

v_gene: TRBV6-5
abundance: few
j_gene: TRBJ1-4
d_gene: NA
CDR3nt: TGTGCCAGCAGTCCGGGGGGGTGGAAACTGTTTTTT
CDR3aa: CASSPGGWKLFF

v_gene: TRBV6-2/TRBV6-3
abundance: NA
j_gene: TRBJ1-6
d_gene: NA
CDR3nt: TGTGCCAGCAGCAGTTTCGGACGGTCTAATTCACCCCTCCACTTT
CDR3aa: CASSSFGRSNSPLHF

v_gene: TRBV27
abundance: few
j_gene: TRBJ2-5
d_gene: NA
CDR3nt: TGTGCCAGCAGCCCTACAGGGAGGGGAGAGACCCAGTACTTC
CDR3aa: CASSPTGRGETQYF

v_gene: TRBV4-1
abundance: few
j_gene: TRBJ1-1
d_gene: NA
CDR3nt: TGCGCCAGCAGCCAAGAAGCCCGACGGAAAAACACTGAAGCTTTCTTT
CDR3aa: CASSQEARRKNTEAFF

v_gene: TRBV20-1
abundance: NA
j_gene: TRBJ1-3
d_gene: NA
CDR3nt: TGCAGTGCTAGAGCCGGGACATTGGGAAACACCATATATTTT
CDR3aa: CSARAGTLGNTIYF

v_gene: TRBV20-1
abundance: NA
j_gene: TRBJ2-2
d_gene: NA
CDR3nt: TGCAGTGCTAGAAGCAGGAACACCGGGGAGCTGTTTTTT
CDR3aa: CSARSRNTGELFF

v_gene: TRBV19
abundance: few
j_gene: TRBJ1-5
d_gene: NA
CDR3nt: TGTGCCAGTAGCTTGACAGGCTTGCAGCCCCAGCATTTT
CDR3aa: CASSLTGLQPQHF

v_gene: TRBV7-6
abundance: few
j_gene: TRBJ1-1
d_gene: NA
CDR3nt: TGTGCCAGCAGCCCCACCCCCCCGACAGGTCTTACTGAAGCTTTCTTT
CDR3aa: CASSPTPPTGLTEAFF

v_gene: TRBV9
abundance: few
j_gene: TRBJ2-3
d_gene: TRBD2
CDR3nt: TGTGCCAGCAGCGCAGAAGGGGGACTAGTCGGTCTCTCGCAGTATTTT
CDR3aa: CASSAEGGLVGLSQYF